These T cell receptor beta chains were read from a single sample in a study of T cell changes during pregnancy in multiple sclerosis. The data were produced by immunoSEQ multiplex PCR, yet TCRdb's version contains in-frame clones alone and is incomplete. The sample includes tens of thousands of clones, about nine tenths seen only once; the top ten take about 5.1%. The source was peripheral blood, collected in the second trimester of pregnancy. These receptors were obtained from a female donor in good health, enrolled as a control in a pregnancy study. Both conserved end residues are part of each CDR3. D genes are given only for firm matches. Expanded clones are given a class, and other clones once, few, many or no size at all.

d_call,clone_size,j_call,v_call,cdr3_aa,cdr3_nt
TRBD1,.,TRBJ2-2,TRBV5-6,CASSFGDRGTGELFF,TGTGCCAGCAGCTTCGGGGACAGAGGCACCGGGGAGCTGTTTTTT
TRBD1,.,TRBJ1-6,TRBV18,CASSPKTGTGGSPLHF,TGTGCCAGCTCACCAAAGACTGGGACAGGTGGATCACCCCTCCACTTT
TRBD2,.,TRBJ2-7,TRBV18,CASSPLLAGDYYEQYF,TGTGCCAGCTCACCTCTCCTAGCGGGGGACTACTACGAGCAGTACTTC
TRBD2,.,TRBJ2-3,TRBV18,CASRGGTNSMDTQYF,TGTGCCAGCCGGGGGGGGACAAATTCCATGGATACGCAGTATTTT
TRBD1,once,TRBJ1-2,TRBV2,CASSATGRLDGYTF,TGTGCCAGCAGTGCGACAGGGCGGTTGGATGGCTACACCTTC
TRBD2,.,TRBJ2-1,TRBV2,CASRRGASYNEQFF,TGTGCCAGCAGGCGGGGGGCCTCCTACAATGAGCAGTTCTTC
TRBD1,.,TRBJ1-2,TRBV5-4,CASSLSVDRDYGYTF,TGTGCCAGCAGCTTGTCCGTTGACAGGGACTATGGCTACACCTTC
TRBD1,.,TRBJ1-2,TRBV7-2,CASSLVTGATLGGYTF,TGTGCCAGCAGCTTAGTGACAGGGGCGACCCTTGGAGGCTACACCTTC
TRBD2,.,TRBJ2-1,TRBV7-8,CASSHLAGDSHNEQFF,TGTGCCAGCAGCCACCTAGCGGGCGATTCCCACAATGAGCAGTTCTTC
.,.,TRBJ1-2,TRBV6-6,CASSSNYGYTF,TGTGCCAGCAGTTCGAACTATGGCTACACCTTC
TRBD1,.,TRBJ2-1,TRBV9,CASSVVKGQGNLEQFF,TGTGCCAGCAGCGTAGTAAAGGGACAGGGGAACCTTGAGCAGTTCTTC
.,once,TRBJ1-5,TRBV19,CASSIGQYSNQPQHF,TGTGCCAGTAGTATAGGGCAGTATAGCAATCAGCCCCAGCATTTT
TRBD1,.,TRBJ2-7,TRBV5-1,CASSLGRGTGAYEQYF,TGCGCCAGCAGCTTGGGCCGAGGGACAGGGGCCTACGAGCAGTACTTC
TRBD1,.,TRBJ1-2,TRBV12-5,CASRGGQATYGYTF,TGTGCTTCCCGCGGGGGACAGGCCACTTATGGCTACACCTTC
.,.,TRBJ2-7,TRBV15,CATSRPGLSVEQYF,TGTGCCACCAGCAGGCCCGGACTGTCAGTCGAGCAGTACTTC
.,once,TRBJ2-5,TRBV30,CAWSSGLAETQYF,TGTGCCTGGAGCTCCGGACTGGCAGAGACCCAGTACTTC
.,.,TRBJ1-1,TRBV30,CAWSRTVNTEAFF,TGTGCCTGGAGCCGGACTGTGAACACTGAAGCTTTCTTT
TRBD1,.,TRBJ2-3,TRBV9,CASSSSKGDRGLRADTQYF,TGTGCCAGCAGCTCCTCAAAGGGGGACAGGGGGCTTCGAGCAGATACGCAGTATTTT
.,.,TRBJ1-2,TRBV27,CASSEGLYGYTF,TGTGCCAGCAGTGAGGGCCTCTATGGCTACACCTTC
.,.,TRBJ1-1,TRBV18,CASSPVHPPAGDTEAFF,TGTGCCAGCTCACCGGTCCACCCGCCGGCCGGGGACACTGAAGCTTTCTTT
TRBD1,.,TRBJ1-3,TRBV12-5,CASGTGSLSSGNTIYF,TGTGCTAGTGGGACAGGGTCATTGAGCTCTGGAAACACCATATATTTT
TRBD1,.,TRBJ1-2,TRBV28,CASQTGTGDYGYTF,TGTGCCTCCCAAACCGGGACAGGGGACTATGGCTACACCTTC
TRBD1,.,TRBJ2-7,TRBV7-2,CASSDRQGAGVIYEQYF,TGTGCCAGCAGCGATCGACAGGGAGCCGGGGTGATCTACGAGCAGTACTTC
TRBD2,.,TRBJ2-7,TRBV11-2,CASSFSTGGGAYEQYF,TGTGCCAGCAGCTTCTCCACCGGCGGGGGGGCCTACGAGCAGTACTTC
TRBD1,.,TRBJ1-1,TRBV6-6,CASSYPIGTGGEAFF,TGTGCCAGCAGTTACCCGATTGGGACAGGGGGTGAAGCTTTCTTT
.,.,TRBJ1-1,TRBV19,CASSIWANTEAFF,TGTGCCAGTAGTATTTGGGCGAACACTGAAGCTTTCTTT
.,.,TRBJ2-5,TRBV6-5,CASSTRGAGKETQYF,TGTGCCAGCAGTACCCGGGGGGCGGGCAAAGAGACCCAGTACTTC